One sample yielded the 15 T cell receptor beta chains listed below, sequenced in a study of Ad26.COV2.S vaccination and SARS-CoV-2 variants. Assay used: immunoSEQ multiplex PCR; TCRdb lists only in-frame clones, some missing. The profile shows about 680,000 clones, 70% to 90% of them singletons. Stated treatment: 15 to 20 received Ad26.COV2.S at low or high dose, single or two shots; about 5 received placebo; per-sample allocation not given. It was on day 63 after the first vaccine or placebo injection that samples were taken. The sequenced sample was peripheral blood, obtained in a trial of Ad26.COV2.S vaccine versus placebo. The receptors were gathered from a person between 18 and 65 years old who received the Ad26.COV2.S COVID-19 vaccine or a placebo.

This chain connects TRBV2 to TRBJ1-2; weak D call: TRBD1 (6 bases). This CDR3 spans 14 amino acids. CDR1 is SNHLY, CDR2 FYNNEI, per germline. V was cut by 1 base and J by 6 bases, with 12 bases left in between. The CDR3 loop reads CASSEVWGANGYTF. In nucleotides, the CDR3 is TGTGCCAGCAGTGAAGTTTGGGGGGCGAATGGCTACACCTTC.

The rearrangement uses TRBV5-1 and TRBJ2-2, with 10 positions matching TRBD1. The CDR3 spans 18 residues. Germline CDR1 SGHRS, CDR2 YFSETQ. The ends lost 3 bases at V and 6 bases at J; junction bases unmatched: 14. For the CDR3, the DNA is TGCGCCAGCAGCTCCCGAGCCCCGGGACAGGGGAAGTCCGGGGAGCTGTTTTTT. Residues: CASSSRAPGQGKSGELFF.

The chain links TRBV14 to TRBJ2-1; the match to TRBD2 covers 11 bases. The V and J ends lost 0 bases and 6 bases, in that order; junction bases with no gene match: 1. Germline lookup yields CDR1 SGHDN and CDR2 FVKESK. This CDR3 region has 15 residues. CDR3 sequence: CASSQEGTSGNEQFF. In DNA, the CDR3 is TGTGCCAGCAGCCAAGAGGGGACTAGCGGCAATGAGCAGTTCTTC.

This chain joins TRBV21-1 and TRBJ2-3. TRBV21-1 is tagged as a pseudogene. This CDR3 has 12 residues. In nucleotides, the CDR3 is TGTGCCAGTTCCTGGGACCCAGATACGCAGTATTTT. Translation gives CASSWDPDTQYF.

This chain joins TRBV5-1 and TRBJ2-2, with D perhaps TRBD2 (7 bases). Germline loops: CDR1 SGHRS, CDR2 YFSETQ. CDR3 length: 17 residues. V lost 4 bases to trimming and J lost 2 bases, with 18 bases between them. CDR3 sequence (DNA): TGCGCCAGCAGCCGGGGGGTTCTACAGGGAAACACCGGGGAGCTGTTTTTT. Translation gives CASSRGVLQGNTGELFF.

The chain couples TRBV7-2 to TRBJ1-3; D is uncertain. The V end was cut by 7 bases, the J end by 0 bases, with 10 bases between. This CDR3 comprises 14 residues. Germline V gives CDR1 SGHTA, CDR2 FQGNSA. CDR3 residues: CASMGSPSGNTIYF. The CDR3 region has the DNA TGTGCCAGCATGGGCAGCCCCTCTGGAAACACCATATATTTT.

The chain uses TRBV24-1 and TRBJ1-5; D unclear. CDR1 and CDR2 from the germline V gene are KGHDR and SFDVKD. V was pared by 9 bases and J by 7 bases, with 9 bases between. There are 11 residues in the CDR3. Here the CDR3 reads CATSPRQPQHF. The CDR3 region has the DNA TGTGCCACCTCCCCCAGACAGCCCCAGCATTTT.

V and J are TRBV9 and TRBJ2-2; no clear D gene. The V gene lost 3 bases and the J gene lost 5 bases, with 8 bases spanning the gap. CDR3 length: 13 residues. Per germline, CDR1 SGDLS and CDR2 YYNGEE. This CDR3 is CASSAQQTGELFF. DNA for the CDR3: TGTGCCAGCAGCGCCCAACAGACCGGGGAGCTGTTTTTT.

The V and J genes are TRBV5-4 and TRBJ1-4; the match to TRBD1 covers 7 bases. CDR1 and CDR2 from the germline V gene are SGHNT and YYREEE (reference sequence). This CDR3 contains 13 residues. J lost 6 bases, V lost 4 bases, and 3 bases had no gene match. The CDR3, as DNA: TGTGCCAGCAGCCCAGGGACAGATGAAAAACTGTTTTTT. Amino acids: CASSPGTDEKLFF.

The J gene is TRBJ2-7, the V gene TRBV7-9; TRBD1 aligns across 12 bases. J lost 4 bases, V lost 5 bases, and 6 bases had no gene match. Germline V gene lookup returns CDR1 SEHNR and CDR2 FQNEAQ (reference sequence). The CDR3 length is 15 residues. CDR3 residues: CASSTPGQGAYEQYF. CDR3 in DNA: TGTGCCAGCAGCACGCCGGGACAGGGGGCTTACGAGCAGTACTTC.

Here the CDR3 reads CASSVAYIRNTGELFF. In DNA form, the CDR3 reads TGTGCCAGCAGCGTAGCTTACATAAGGAACACCGGGGAGCTGTTTTTT. This chain links TRBV9 with TRBJ2-2, with D uncertain. Trimming pared 0 bases from V and 1 base from J, leaving 10 bases between. Germline CDR1 and CDR2: SGDLS and YYNGEE. The CDR3 covers 16 residues.

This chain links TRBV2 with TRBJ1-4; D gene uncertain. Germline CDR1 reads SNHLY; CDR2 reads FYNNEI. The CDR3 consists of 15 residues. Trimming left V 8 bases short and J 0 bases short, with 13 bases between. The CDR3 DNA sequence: TGTGCCAGCTGCTGGTGGGCCCCAACTAATGAAAAACTGTTTTTT. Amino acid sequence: CASCWWAPTNEKLFF.

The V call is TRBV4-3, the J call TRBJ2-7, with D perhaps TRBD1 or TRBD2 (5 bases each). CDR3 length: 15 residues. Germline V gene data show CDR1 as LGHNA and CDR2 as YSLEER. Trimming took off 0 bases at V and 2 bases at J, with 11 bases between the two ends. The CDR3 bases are TGCGCCAGCAGCCAAGATAGGGACCGGGCCTACGAGCAGTACTTC. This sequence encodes CASSQDRDRAYEQYF.

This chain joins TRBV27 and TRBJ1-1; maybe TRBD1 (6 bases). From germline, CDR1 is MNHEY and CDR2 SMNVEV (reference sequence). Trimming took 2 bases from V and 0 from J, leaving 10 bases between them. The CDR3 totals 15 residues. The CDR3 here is CASSLGGRLNTEAFF. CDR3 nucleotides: TGTGCCAGCAGTTTAGGGGGGCGTTTGAACACTGAAGCTTTCTTT.

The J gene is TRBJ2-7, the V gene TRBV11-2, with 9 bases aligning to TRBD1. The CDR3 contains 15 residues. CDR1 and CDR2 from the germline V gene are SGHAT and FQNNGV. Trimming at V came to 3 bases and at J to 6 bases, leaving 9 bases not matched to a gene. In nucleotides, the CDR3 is TGTGCCAGCAGCTTGTTTTTGGGACAGGGTGCCGAGCAGTACTTC. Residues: CASSLFLGQGAEQYF.